This record concerns one T cell receptor beta chain sequence. These data belong to a study of sequential checkpoint blockade in melanoma. Study information: Maintenance nivolumab came after either treatment sequence.

Clones were read by immunoSEQ multiplex PCR, and TCRdb kept only the in-frame ones, dropping some. The sample includes tens of thousands of clones, around 75% of them seen just once. Stated treatment: randomized to nivolumab then ipilimumab (arm A) or the reverse (arm B). Patients had received no earlier DNA-damaging chemotherapy. Sorted cells were live CD3+CD8+, lacking CD19 and CD56, from PBMCs. The CDR3 spans 14 residues. Germline V gives CDR1 MNHEY, CDR2 SMNVEV (reference sequence). V dropped 0 bases and J dropped 5 bases, with 11 bases sitting between them. This specimen was CD8+ T cells sorted from blood (inferred from file names), taken from a patient given nivolumab and ipilimumab in sequence. This clonotype was obtained from a human donor with melanoma. The rearrangement joins TRBV27 to TRBJ2-7; D might be TRBD2 (6 bases). The CDR3 DNA reads as TGTGCCAGCAGTTTATCCGGGAGACCCAACGAGCAGTACTTC. Amino acids: CASSLSGRPNEQYF.